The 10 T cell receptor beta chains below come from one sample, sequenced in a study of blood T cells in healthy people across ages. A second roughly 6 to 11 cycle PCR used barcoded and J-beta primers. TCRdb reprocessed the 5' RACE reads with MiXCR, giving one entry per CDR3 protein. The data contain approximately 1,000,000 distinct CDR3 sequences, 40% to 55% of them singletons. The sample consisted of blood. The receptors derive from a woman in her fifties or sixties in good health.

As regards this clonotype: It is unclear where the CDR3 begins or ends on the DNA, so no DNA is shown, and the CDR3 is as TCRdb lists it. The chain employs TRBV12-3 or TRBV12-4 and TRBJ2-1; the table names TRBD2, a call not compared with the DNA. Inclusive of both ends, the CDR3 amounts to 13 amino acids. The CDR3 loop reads CASSSSGLYEQFF.

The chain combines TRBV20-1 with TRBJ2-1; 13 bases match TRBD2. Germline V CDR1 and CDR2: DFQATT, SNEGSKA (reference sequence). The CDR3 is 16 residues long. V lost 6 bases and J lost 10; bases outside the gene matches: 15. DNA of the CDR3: TGCAGTGCCGCCCTCCCGACTAGCGGGAGGTCCTACGAGCAGTTCTTC. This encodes CSAALPTSGRSYEQFF.

CDR3: CSAGGLAGGPSSYEQYF. The CDR3 DNA sequence: TGCAGTGCTGGCGGACTAGCGGGAGGGCCGAGCTCCTACGAGCAGTACTTC. The J gene is TRBJ2-7, the V gene TRBV20-1; 15 nucleotides align to TRBD2. The CDR3 covers 17 residues. In germline, CDR1 is DFQATT, CDR2 SNEGSKA (reference sequence). With 5 bases clipped from V and 0 bases from J, the junction kept 8 bases outside the gene matches.

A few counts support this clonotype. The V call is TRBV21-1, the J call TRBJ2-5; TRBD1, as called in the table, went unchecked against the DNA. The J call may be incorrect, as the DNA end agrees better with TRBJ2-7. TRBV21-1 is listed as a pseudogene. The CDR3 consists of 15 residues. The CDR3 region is CASSHGTGDSYEQYF. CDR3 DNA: TGTGCCAGCAGCCATGGGACAGGGGACAGCTACGAGCAGTACTTC.

Here the CDR3 DNA reads TGTGCCAGCAGCGGAGCGGGAATCTCCTACAATGAGCAGTTCTTC. This sequence encodes CASSGAGISYNEQFF. The rearrangement links TRBV2 to TRBJ2-1; 7 bases fit TRBD2. CDR1 and CDR2 (germline): SNHLY, FYNNEI. This CDR3 has 15 amino acids. V lost 6 bases, J lost 0 bases, and 5 bases stayed unmatched.

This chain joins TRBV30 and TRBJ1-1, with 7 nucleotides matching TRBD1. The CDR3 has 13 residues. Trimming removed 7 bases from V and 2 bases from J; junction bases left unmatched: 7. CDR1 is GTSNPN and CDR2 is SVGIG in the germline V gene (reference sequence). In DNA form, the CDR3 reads TGTGCCTCTCTCAGGGGGATTAACACTGAAGCTTTCTTT. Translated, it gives CASLRGINTEAFF.

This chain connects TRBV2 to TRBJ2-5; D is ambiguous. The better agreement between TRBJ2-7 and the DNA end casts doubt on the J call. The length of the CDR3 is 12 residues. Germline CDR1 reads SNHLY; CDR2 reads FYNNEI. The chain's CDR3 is CASSPTPVEQYF. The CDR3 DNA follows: TGTGCCAGCAGTCCAACCCCCGTCGAGCAGTACTTC.

The CDR3 here is CASSGPTGQPQHF. DNA for the CDR3: TGTGCCAGCAGTGGCCCCACTGGTCAGCCCCAGCATTTT. The chain is built from TRBV6-1 and TRBJ1-5; D remains ambiguous. The CDR3 is made up of 13 amino acids. Between the trimmed V and J ends, which lost 4 bases and 6 bases, there was a span of 10 bases. Germline-derived CDR1 and CDR2 are MNHNS and SASEGT.

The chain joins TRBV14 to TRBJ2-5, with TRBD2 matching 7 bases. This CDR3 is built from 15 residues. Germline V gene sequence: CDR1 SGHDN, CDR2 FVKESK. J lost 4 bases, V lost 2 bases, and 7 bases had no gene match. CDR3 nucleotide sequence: TGTGCCAGCAGCCAACCAGCGGGAAGGGGAGAGACCCAGTACTTC. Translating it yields CASSQPAGRGETQYF. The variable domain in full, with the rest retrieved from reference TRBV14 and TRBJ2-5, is EAGVTQFPSHSVIEKGQTVTLRCDPISGHDNLYWYRRVMGKEIKFLLHFVKESKQDESGMPNNRFLAERTGGTYSTLKVQPAELEDSGVYFCASSQPAGRGETQYFGPGTRLLVL.

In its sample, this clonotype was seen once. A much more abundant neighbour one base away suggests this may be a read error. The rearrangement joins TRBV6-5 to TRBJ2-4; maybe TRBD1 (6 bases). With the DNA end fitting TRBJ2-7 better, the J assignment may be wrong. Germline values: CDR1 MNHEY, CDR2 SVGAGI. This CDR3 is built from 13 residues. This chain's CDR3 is CASSYSGVYEQYF. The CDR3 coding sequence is TGTGCCAGCAGTTATTCAGGGGTGTACGAGCAGTACTTC.